This TCR beta chain originates from a study of T cells after somatic rescue of genetic block. The data were produced by immunoSEQ multiplex PCR, yet TCRdb's version contains in-frame clones alone and is incomplete. This sample has 110,000 or so clones; 90% to 95% occur once, and the top ten carry more than 1.4%. The length of the CDR3 is 16 residues. Germline-derived CDR1 and CDR2 are SGHNT and YYREEE (reference sequence). Trimming pared 0 bases from V and 0 bases from J, leaving 7 bases between. Material: peripheral blood mononuclear cells (PBMCs). The origin of this receptor is a woman younger than 30. V gene TRBV5-4 combines with J gene TRBJ2-6; D remains ambiguous. The CDR3 DNA reads TGTGCCAGCAGCTTGGACACTCACTCTGGGGCCAACGTCCTGACTTTC. It yields the protein CASSLDTHSGANVLTF.